These 22 T cell receptor beta chains were all obtained from the same sample, sequenced in a study of beta chain features in type 1 diabetes. General study results and limits: Shortening that was moderate but significant affected the TCRB CDR3s of Type 1 diabetes patients in all four CD4+ subsets.

Expressed TCRB transcripts were sequenced because the entire RNA isolate underwent reverse transcription. The protocol was immunoSEQ multiplex PCR, while the TCRdb copy is restricted to in-frame clones and leaves out a portion. The top ten clones hold 0.95% to 1.1% of a sample with 300,000 to 400,000 clones, 9.3% of them seen once. No antigen has been assigned to these receptors. The sample comprised central memory CD4+ T cells from blood. Receptor source: a man aged 30 to 39 with type 1 diabetes.

The rearrangement uses TRBV28 and TRBJ2-3; D unclear. V gave up 6 bases and J gave up 4 bases, with 8 bases separating them. Germline-derived CDR1 and CDR2 are MDHEN and SYDVKM. The CDR3 has 12 residues. CDR3 residues: CASRDVADTQYF. The CDR3, as DNA: TGTGCCAGCAGGGACGTGGCAGATACGCAGTATTTT.

This clone was seen ten or more times. The V gene is TRBV7-9, the J gene TRBJ2-6; D remains unclear. Germline CDR1 and CDR2: SEHNR and FQNEAQ (reference sequence). This CDR3 is built from 19 residues. V lost 4 bases and J lost 2, with 21 bases in between. The CDR3 DNA is TGTGCCAGCAGCTCCCTTATGACATTGGGTACTGCTGGGGCCAACGTCCTGACTTTC. It is translated as CASSSLMTLGTAGANVLTF.

This clone occurred many times. The chain recombines TRBV5-1 with TRBJ2-1; 9 nucleotides line up with TRBD2. The germline V gene encodes CDR1 SGHRS and CDR2 YFSETQ. Unmatched junction bases numbered 6, after V lost 0 bases and J lost 5 bases. The CDR3 totals 16 residues. In nucleotides, the CDR3 is TGCGCCAGCAGCTTGGAGGAAACTAGCGGGCACAATGAGCAGTTCTTC. It translates to CASSLEETSGHNEQFF.

The chain employs TRBV7-2 and TRBJ2-3, with D tentatively TRBD2 (7 bases). Trimming pared 1 base from V and 0 bases from J, leaving 11 bases between. CDR1 SGHTA and CDR2 FQGNSA come from the germline V gene. The CDR3 runs 16 residues. Here the CDR3 DNA reads TGTGCCAGCAGCTTAGTGGCGGGGGCTAGCACAGATACGCAGTATTTT. It specifies CASSLVAGASTDTQYF.

This chain uses TRBV19 with TRBJ1-5; the D gene is possibly TRBD1 (5 bases). CDR3 length: 15 residues. The V end lost 6 bases, the J end lost 6 bases, and 18 bases lay between the germline ends. Per the germline V gene, CDR1 is LNHDA and CDR2 is SQIVND (reference sequence). CDR3 bases: TGTGCCAGTAGCCCCTGGGGGGTAAGTTCTCAGCCCCAGCATTTT. As protein: CASSPWGVSSQPQHF. The full variable domain, completed using reference TRBV19 and TRBJ1-5, is DGGITQSPKYLFRKEGQNVTLSCEQNLNHDAMYWYRQDPGQGLRLIYYSQIVNDFQKGDIAEGYSVSREKKESFPLTVTSAQKNPTAFYLCASSPWGVSSQPQHFGDGTRLSIL.

V usage is TRBV7-2 and J usage is TRBJ2-5; tentatively, D is TRBD1 or TRBD2 (5 bases each). Trimming took off 3 bases at V and 2 bases at J, with 13 bases between the two ends. The CDR3 spans 15 residues. Germline CDR1 SGHTA, CDR2 FQGNSA. This chain's CDR3 is CASSLGDGPQETQYF. In nucleotides, the CDR3 is TGTGCCAGCAGCTTGGGGGACGGACCACAAGAGACCCAGTACTTC.

This clone was seen a handful of times. The chain joins TRBV19 to TRBJ1-5, with a tentative D call TRBD1 (6 bases). The CDR3 consists of 16 residues. Germline V gene lookup returns CDR1 LNHDA and CDR2 SQIVND (reference sequence). Trimming removed 5 bases from V and 7 bases from J, with 21 bases in between. The CDR3 sequence is CASSHRRGGIGQPQHF. CDR3 DNA sequence: TGTGCCAGTAGTCATAGACGAGGGGGAATTGGCCAGCCCCAGCATTTT.

The chain is built from TRBV14 and TRBJ2-7; D gene ambiguous. Trimming removed 4 bases from V and 1 base from J, with 8 bases in between. Germline lookup yields CDR1 SGHDN and CDR2 FVKESK. The CDR3 is 13 amino acids. CDR3 protein: CASSPPGSYEQYF. The CDR3 nucleotides read TGTGCCAGCAGCCCTCCCGGTTCCTACGAGCAGTACTTC.

In this sample, this clone turned up a few times. The same CDR3 is also encoded by other DNA sequences in this sample. The chain uses TRBV5-6 and TRBJ1-2; D is perhaps TRBD1 (6 bases). The CDR3 runs 14 residues. Germline lookup yields CDR1 SGHDT and CDR2 YYEEEE. The ends were cut back, 5 bases at V and 2 bases at J, with 13 bases in the middle. CDR3 amino acids: CASSRGGSNYGYTF. CDR3 sequence (DNA): TGTGCCAGCAGTCGAGGGGGGTCGAACTATGGCTACACCTTC.

A few counts support this clone. This sequence joins TRBV18 and TRBJ1-5; D may be TRBD1 (5 bases). Germline V lookup: CDR1 KGHSH, CDR2 LQKENI. Trimming took 3 bases from V and 11 from J, leaving 20 bases between them. CDR3 length: 15 amino acids. CDR3 protein: CASSPASGGEPAQHF. The CDR3 region has the DNA TGTGCCAGCTCACCTGCTAGTGGGGGGGAGCCGGCCCAGCATTTT.

The CDR3 bases are TGTGCCAGCAGTGAATTCCCACTAACAGATACGCAGTATTTT. Translated: CASSEFPLTDTQYF. The rearrangement uses TRBV2 and TRBJ2-3, with D hard to call. The V gene's germline CDR1 is SNHLY and CDR2 FYNNEI. The CDR3 consists of 14 residues. V lost 2 bases to trimming and J lost 3 bases, with 9 bases between them. The full variable domain, with the rest looked up from reference TRBV2 and TRBJ2-3, is EPEVTQTPSHQVTQMGQEVILRCVPISNHLYFYWYRQILGQKVEFLVSFYNNEISEKSEIFDDQFSVERPDGSNFTLKIRSTKLEDSAMYFCASSEFPLTDTQYFGPGTRLTVL.

In this sample, this clone turned up a few times. The rearrangement links TRBV19 to TRBJ2-7; 7 bases match TRBD1. Germline-derived CDR1 and CDR2 are LNHDA and SQIVND (reference sequence). V shed 3 bases, J shed 2 bases, and the junction held 7 bases outside the gene matches. The CDR3 is made up of 15 amino acids. As DNA, the CDR3 is TGTGCCAGTAGTATTAAGGGGGCAGATCCCTACGAGCAGTACTTC. It is translated as CASSIKGADPYEQYF.

This chain links TRBV2 with TRBJ2-1; 10 bases agree with TRBD2. CDR3 length: 15 residues. Trimming removed 6 bases from V and 2 bases from J; junction bases left unmatched: 4. Germline loops: CDR1 SNHLY, CDR2 FYNNEI. The CDR3: CASRLLAGTYNEQFF. The CDR3, as DNA: TGTGCCAGCAGGTTACTAGCGGGGACCTACAATGAGCAGTTCTTC. Based on the CDR3 plus reference TRBV2 and TRBJ2-1, the full variable domain is EPEVTQTPSHQVTQMGQEVILRCVPISNHLYFYWYRQILGQKVEFLVSFYNNEISEKSEIFDDQFSVERPDGSNFTLKIRSTKLEDSAMYFCASRLLAGTYNEQFFGPGTRLTVL.

This clone was observed a handful of times. At one boundary the junction diverges from the germline segment, which might be a read error. The V call is TRBV7-2, the J call TRBJ2-5, with a possible D match to TRBD1 (5 bases). The CDR3 contains 14 residues. Germline V CDR1 and CDR2: SGHTA, FQGNSA. The CDR3 DNA reads TGTGCCAGCAGCTCCCAGGGAAATCAAGGGACCCAGTACTTC. Its translation: CASSSQGNQGTQYF.

The chain uses TRBV11-2 and TRBJ1-6, with D unresolved. V was pared by 4 bases and J by 8 bases, with 15 bases between. Germline CDR1 reads SGHAT; CDR2 reads FQNNGV. The CDR3 is 15 residues long. The CDR3 loop is CASSSGGGPDSPLHF. The CDR3 DNA reads TGTGCCAGCAGCTCAGGAGGAGGCCCCGATTCACCCCTCCACTTT.

This clone was detected a few times. The gene calls are TRBV7-2 and TRBJ2-7; tentative D call: TRBD1 (6 bases). Trimming cost V 5 bases and J 3 bases, with 17 bases left between them. The germline gives CDR1 SGHTA, CDR2 FQGNSA. The CDR3 spans 15 residues. DNA of the CDR3: TGTGCCAGCAGCCCGGGGACATCAGACCTCTACGAGCAGTACTTC. As protein: CASSPGTSDLYEQYF.

This clone was seen a handful of times. The chain has TRBV5-5 and TRBJ2-5; 7 bases align to TRBD1. The germline gives CDR1 SGHKS, CDR2 YYEKEE (reference sequence). The CDR3 is 16 residues long. The V and J ends lost 4 bases and 5 bases, in that order; junction bases with no gene match: 14. CDR3 sequence: CASSLRRDRDGETQYF. CDR3 DNA: TGTGCCAGCAGCCTGCGACGCGACAGGGACGGGGAGACCCAGTACTTC.

CDR3 sequence: CASSGTGGQETQYF. CDR3 nucleotides: TGTGCCAGCAGCGGAACAGGGGGCCAGGAGACCCAGTACTTC. The chain employs TRBV5-6 and TRBJ2-5, with 9 positions matching TRBD1. Germline loops: CDR1 SGHDT, CDR2 YYEEEE. The ends lost 4 bases at V and 5 bases at J; junction bases unmatched: 6. The CDR3 consists of 14 residues. The complete variable domain, with remaining parts taken from reference TRBV5-6 and TRBJ2-5, reads DAGVTQSPTHLIKTRGQQVTLRCSPKSGHDTVSWYQQALGQGPQFIFQYYEEEERQRGNFPDRFSGHQFPNYSSELNVNALLLGDSALYLCASSGTGGQETQYFGPGTRLLVL.

CDR3 protein: CASSRSLAGGQDTQYF. The CDR3 DNA is TGCGCCAGCAGCCGTTCACTAGCGGGGGGGCAAGATACGCAGTATTTT. The chain couples TRBV4-1 to TRBJ2-3, with TRBD2 identical over 13 bases. CDR3 length equals 16 residues. Germline CDR1 is MGHRA and CDR2 is YSYEKL. V shed 4 bases and J 5 bases; nucleotides not matched to a gene: 6.

The chain combines TRBV29-1 with TRBJ2-1, with TRBD2 matching over 11 bases. This CDR3 is 16 amino acids long. V lost 2 bases to trimming and J lost 8 bases; unmatched junction nucleotides: 11. Germline V gene lookup returns CDR1 SQVTM and CDR2 ANQGSEA. The CDR3 DNA follows: TGCAGCGTTGAAATTGGGAGTAGCGGGGGGGCCTATGAGCAGTTCTTC. The encoded protein is CSVEIGSSGGAYEQFF.

The V call is TRBV18, the J call TRBJ1-2; D might be TRBD1 (6 bases). V was trimmed by 3 bases and J by 1 base, leaving 9 bases between them. Germline CDR1 KGHSH, CDR2 LQKENI. The CDR3 has 14 amino acids. The CDR3: CASSPGQVNYGYTF. CDR3 sequence (DNA): TGTGCCAGCTCACCGGGACAAGTTAACTATGGCTACACCTTC. Supplemented by reference TRBV18 and TRBJ1-2, the full variable domain reads NAGVMQNPRHLVRRRGQEARLRCSPMKGHSHVYWYRQLPEEGLKFMVYLQKENIIDESGMPKERFSAEFPKEGPSILRIQQVVRGDSAAYFCASSPGQVNYGYTFGSGTRLTVV.

This clone occurred a few times. Here the CDR3 reads CASSTRRGTNEKLFF. In DNA, the CDR3 is TGTGCCAGCAGCACCCGACGAGGGACTAATGAAAAACTGTTTTTT. V and J are TRBV11-3 and TRBJ1-4; D is unresolved. Germline-derived CDR1 and CDR2 are SGHNT and YENEEA. Trimming cost V 5 bases and J 2 bases, with 12 bases left between them. The CDR3 covers 15 residues.